This T cell receptor (beta chain) came from a study of human T cells and chemical hapten exposure. General study points: Patch test score was positively correlated with the counts of PT1 expanded TCRs.

Time point given: patch test 2, 6 weeks after DPC sensitization. Treatment in this sample: therapeutic diphenylcyclopropenone sensitization with weekly scalp DPC. Total RNA was isolated from whole blood that had not been fractionated. Only a few counts were recorded for this clonotype. Its antigen is unidentified. The length of the CDR3 is 15 residues. Per the germline V gene, CDR1 is LGHDT and CDR2 is YNNKEL (reference sequence). With 1 base removed from V and 4 bases from J, the gap between germline ends came to 8 bases. TCRdb ran MiXCR on the RACE reads and lists one entry per CDR3 protein. The sample lists approximately 350,000 distinct CDR3 sequences, more than 5% occurring once.

This chain joins TRBV3-1 and TRBJ1-6, with unresolved D. The sequence was obtained from a woman aged 18-35 years with alopecia areata. Some clones in this sample may be carry-over from other donors' samples. The source was whole blood, collected in connection with sensitization to the hapten diphenylcyclopropenone (DPC). CDR3 region: CASSQGTAYNSPLHF. In DNA form, the CDR3 reads TGTGCCAGCAGCCAAGGGACCGCGTATAATTCACCCCTCCACTTT. The whole variable domain, filled in from reference TRBV3-1 and TRBJ1-6, reads DTAVSQTPKYLVTQMGNDKSIKCEQNLGHDTMYWYKQDSKKFLKIMFSYNNKELIINETVPNRFSPKSPDKAHLNLHINSLELGDSAVYFCASSQGTAYNSPLHFGNGTRLTVT.